This TCR beta chain is drawn from a study of blood T cell repertoires in COVID-19. Study details: The origin of the acute and convalescent COVID-19 samples was the United States, Italy and Spain. T cells, B-cell-depleted T cells, or PBMCs provided the cDNA or gDNA that served as material.

The V end lost 1 base, the J end lost 4 bases, and 13 bases lay between the germline ends. This CDR3 region has 15 residues. Per the germline V gene, CDR1 is SGHTA and CDR2 is FQGNSA. In the source study's methods: Amplification from reference gene primers served as the basis for estimated nucleated cell counts. The assay was immunoSEQ multiplex PCR, and TCRdb's table has in-frame clones only and misses some. Clone size and V and J calls were adopted from that table, with D and trimming inferred from the DNA. The repertoire includes under 55,000 clones, around 82% of them detected once, and approximately 14% sits in the top ten.

The TCR comes from a human donor in a cohort sampled during active COVID-19. The chain is built from TRBV7-2 and TRBJ1-1, with D maybe TRBD1 (5 bases). Sequencing input: peripheral blood. The CDR3, as DNA: TGTGCCAGCAGCTTAGGGCAGGGAGGGAGCACTGAAGCTTTCTTT. Amino acids: CASSLGQGGSTEAFF. The full variable domain, its missing parts supplied by reference TRBV7-2 and TRBJ1-1, is GAGVSQSPSNKVTEKGKDVELRCDPISGHTALYWYRQSLGQGLEFLIYFQGNSAPDKSGLPSDRFSAERTGGSVSTLTIQRTQQEDSAVYLCASSLGQGGSTEAFFGQGTRLTVV.